What follows are 7 T cell receptor beta chains derived from one specimen sequenced in a study of vaccination effects on CD4 cells after COVID-19. Scientists isolated CD4+ T cells after a roughly 10-day culture period ended. What these receptors recognize is not known. The method was immunoSEQ multiplex PCR; TCRdb's version includes in-frame clones alone and lacks a portion of them. The data contain about 35,000 clones, approximately 71% of them singletons. The sample consisted of CD4+ T cells from PBMCs cultured without peptide, taken before COVID-19 vaccination. These TCRs come from a human donor who received a COVID-19 vaccine.

This clone came up a few times. The chain employs TRBV27 and TRBJ1-1; D is perhaps TRBD1 (5 bases). The CDR3 is 15 residues long. The V gene lost 3 bases and the J gene lost 1 base, with 12 bases spanning the gap. Germline lookup yields CDR1 MNHEY and CDR2 SMNVEV (reference sequence). CDR3 nucleotides: TGTGCCAGCAGTTTTCTATCAAGGGGGAACACTGAAGCTTTCTTT. It specifies CASSFLSRGNTEAFF.

The chain couples TRBV3-1 (or the pseudogene TRBV3-2) to TRBJ1-5; D not certain. The ends were cut back, 1 base at V and 7 bases at J, with 11 bases in the middle. The V gene's germline CDR1 is LGHDT and CDR2 YNNKEL (reference sequence). There are 14 residues in the CDR3. The CDR3: CASSQGAGPQPQHF. The CDR3 nucleotides read TGTGCCAGCAGCCAAGGAGCAGGACCACAGCCCCAGCATTTT.

This clone counts as medium-sized. The chain recombines TRBV18 with TRBJ1-5, with D unclear. This CDR3 is built from 16 residues. Germline V gives CDR1 KGHSH, CDR2 LQKENI. The V end lost 3 bases, the J end lost 0 bases, and 12 bases lay between the germline ends. The CDR3: CASSPPSKHSNQPQHF. For the CDR3, the DNA is TGTGCCAGCTCACCCCCTTCTAAGCATAGCAATCAGCCCCAGCATTTT.

This clone was seen only a few times. The rearrangement uses TRBV5-1 and TRBJ2-2; 11 nucleotides match TRBD1. The CDR3 has 13 residues. The germline V gene encodes CDR1 SGHRS and CDR2 YFSETQ. V was pared by 7 bases and J by 7 bases, with 3 bases of the junction left unmatched. In nucleotides, the CDR3 is TGCGCCAGCGGACAGGGGGCGGGCGGGGAGCTGTTTTTT. Its protein is CASGQGAGGELFF.

This chain uses TRBV10-2 with TRBJ1-1; D uncertain. This CDR3 contains 15 residues. Trimming shortened V by 2 bases and J by 2 bases, and 12 bases separated the two germline ends. Germline CDR1 is WSHSY and CDR2 is SAAADI. In DNA, the CDR3 is TGCGCCAGCAGTGAGAGACATCCGGCTAACACTGAAGCTTTCTTT. This encodes CASSERHPANTEAFF.

The J gene is TRBJ1-6, the V gene TRBV7-2; 7 nucleotides agree with TRBD1. The CDR3 sequence is 15 residues long. The germline V gene has CDR1 SGHTA and CDR2 FQGNSA. The trim removed 1 base at V and 9 bases at J, leaving 6 bases unmatched. CDR3 amino acids: CASSLGQGPGSPLHF. The CDR3 bases are TGTGCCAGCAGCTTAGGACAGGGTCCGGGTTCACCCCTCCACTTT.

V is TRBV14 and J is TRBJ2-5, with D hard to call. The CDR3 length is 12 residues. Germline CDR1 and CDR2: SGHDN and FVKESK. V lost 0 bases and J 7 bases, leaving 6 bases between the germline ends. The CDR3 DNA is TGTGCCAGCAGCCAAGAAAGAGGGACCCAGTACTTC. Its protein is CASSQERGTQYF.